What follows are 3 T cell receptor beta chains derived from one specimen sequenced in a study of regulatory T cells in long-lasting Graves disease. Time point reported: newly diagnosed GD, antithyroid drugs for less than 3 months. PBMC-extracted RNA yielded the TCR library. Building the TCR beta libraries relied on iRepertoire HTBI primers, and CDR3 regions underwent Arm-PCR. TCRdb re-derived calls from the multiplex PCR reads in MiXCR, one entry per CDR3 protein. The table has almost 450,000 distinct CDR3 sequences, about 16% seen once. This sample was also put to use in a study of T cells in Graves' hyperthyroidism and ophthalmopathy.

The sample consisted of peripheral blood mononuclear cells (PBMCs), taken at new diagnosis, from a patient treated with antithyroid drugs. The receptors stem from a woman in her twenties or thirties with Graves disease.

This clonotype came up many times. The rearrangement uses TRBV28 and TRBJ2-1; D possibly corresponds to TRBD2 (6 bases). Germline CDR1 reads MDHEN; CDR2 reads SYDVKM. V lost 6 bases and J 7 bases, leaving 19 bases between the germline ends. The CDR3 runs 15 residues. In nucleotides, the CDR3 is TGTGCCAGCAGAACGGGACTCCGGGTCCCGAATGAGCAGTTCTTC. This gives the protein CASRTGLRVPNEQFF.

This chain uses TRBV11-1 with TRBJ1-5; TRBD1 matches at 11 bases. Germline V CDR1 and CDR2: SGHAT, FQDESV (reference sequence). V lost 7 bases to trimming and J lost 0 bases; unmatched junction nucleotides: 5. The CDR3 has 16 amino acids. The CDR3 here is CASKGTGGDSNQPQHF. In nucleotides, the CDR3 is TGTGCCAGCAAGGGGACAGGGGGAGATAGCAATCAGCCCCAGCATTTT.

This clonotype appeared a few times. The chain has TRBV6-1 and TRBJ2-1; 9 bases are a match to TRBD2. From germline, CDR1 is MNHNS and CDR2 SASEGT. Germline trimming cut 5 bases from V and 0 bases from J; bases unmatched to any gene: 8. CDR3 length equals 17 residues. CDR3 sequence: CASSLLAGSSSYNEQFF. The DNA for the CDR3 is TGTGCCAGCAGTCTACTAGCGGGTTCGAGCTCCTACAATGAGCAGTTCTTC.